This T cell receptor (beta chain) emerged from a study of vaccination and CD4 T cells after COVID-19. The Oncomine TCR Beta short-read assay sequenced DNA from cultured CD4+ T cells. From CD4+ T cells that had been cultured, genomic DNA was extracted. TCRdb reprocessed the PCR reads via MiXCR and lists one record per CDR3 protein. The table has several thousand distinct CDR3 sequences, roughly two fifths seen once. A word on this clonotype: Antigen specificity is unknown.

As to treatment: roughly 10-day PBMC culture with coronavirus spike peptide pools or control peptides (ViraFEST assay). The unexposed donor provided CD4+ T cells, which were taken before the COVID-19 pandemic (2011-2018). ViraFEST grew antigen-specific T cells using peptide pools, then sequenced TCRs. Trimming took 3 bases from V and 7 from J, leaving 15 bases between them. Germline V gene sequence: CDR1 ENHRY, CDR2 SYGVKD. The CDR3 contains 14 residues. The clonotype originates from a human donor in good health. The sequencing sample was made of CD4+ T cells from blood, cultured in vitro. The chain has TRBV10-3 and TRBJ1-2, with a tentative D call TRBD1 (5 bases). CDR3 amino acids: CAISESWTPVGYTF. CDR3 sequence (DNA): TGTGCCATCAGTGAATCTTGGACACCGGTTGGCTACACCTTC.